This TCR beta chain is drawn from a study of STAT5B mutations in CD4+ large granular lymphocyte leukemia. Healthy controls were blood donor buffy coats. Study conclusions and caveats: Higher CD4+ than CD8+ T-LGLL clonality might reflect small sample size. 25% of private leukemic clonotypes occurred rarely in other patients' non-leukemic repertoires.

With respect to this clone: No antigen is known for it.

Sequencing used immunoSEQ multiplex PCR; TCRdb keeps in-frame clones, though not all of them. The sample records more than 35,000 clones, approximately 85% being singletons. V was cut by 3 bases and J by 4 bases, with 8 bases left in between. This CDR3 is 13 amino acids long. CDR1 MNHNS and CDR2 SASEGT come from the germline V gene. The V call is TRBV6-1, the J call TRBJ2-3; a possible D gene is TRBD1 (7 bases). Sequencing used CD4+ T cells from blood buffy coats. This TCR was recovered from a human donor in good health. CDR3 in amino acids: CASSDRGADTQYF. CDR3 nucleotide sequence: TGTGCCAGCAGTGACAGGGGGGCAGATACGCAGTATTTT.